This T cell receptor beta chain derives from a study of Graves' ophthalmopathy and Graves' hyperthyroidism. Findings and limits, study-wide: Stable hyperthyroidism and ophthalmopathy were told apart by a 13-signature model, which achieved roughly 90% sensitivity and approximately 81% specificity. Most clonotypes expanded in thyroid above 0.001 frequency were present in blood too.

V was pared by 8 bases and J by 3 bases, with 6 bases of the junction left unmatched. This CDR3 contains 13 residues. For repertoire sequencing, the TCR beta CDR3 regions were amplified from RNA transcripts. The authors performed first-round RT-PCR with HTBI primers and then a second-round multiplex PCR. A single record per CDR3 protein comes from TCRdb applying MiXCR to the multiplex PCR reads. The sample holds around 1.1 million distinct CDR3 sequences, 35% to 40% seen once. This clonotype was detected ten times or more. No antigen is known for it. Input material: peripheral blood or thyroid tissue (not recorded which). The origin of this receptor is an adult man with Graves' hyperthyroidism. J is TRBJ2-7 and V is TRBV12-3 or TRBV12-4; 8 bases line up with TRBD1. CDR3 in amino acids: CASSGQGYYEQYF. CDR3 sequence (DNA): TGTGCCAGCTCTGGACAGGGTTACTACGAGCAGTACTTC.